This T cell receptor beta chain was retrieved from a study of T cell responses to AZD1222 COVID-19 vaccine. Study-wide results and limits: Nearly half of spike-specific TCRs reportedly target unmutated variant regions.

For this clone: Its matching antigen is unknown.

TCRdb's copy holds only in-frame clones and misses some; the assay was immunoSEQ multiplex PCR. Of 130,000 or so clones in the sample, more than 90% are singletons; the top ten hold about 1.5%. This CDR3 spans 16 amino acids. Trimming left V 0 bases short and J 4 bases short, with 15 bases between. CDR1 and CDR2 from the germline V gene are KGHSH and LQKENI. This chain connects TRBV18 to TRBJ1-2, with unresolved D. This sequence was found in an adult in good health. This specimen was peripheral blood, taken on day 0 of AZD1222 vaccination. CDR3 nucleotide sequence: TGTGCCAGCTCACCACCGTCATGGGCAGATCTCTATGGCTACACCTTC. It is translated as CASSPPSWADLYGYTF. Using reference TRBV18 and TRBJ1-2 for the parts outside the CDR3, the full variable domain is NAGVMQNPRHLVRRRGQEARLRCSPMKGHSHVYWYRQLPEEGLKFMVYLQKENIIDESGMPKERFSAEFPKEGPSILRIQQVVRGDSAAYFCASSPPSWADLYGYTFGSGTRLTVV.